The rows below give T cell receptor beta chains drawn from one sample of a study of Ad26.COV2.S vaccination and SARS-CoV-2 variants. Sequencing used immunoSEQ multiplex PCR; TCRdb keeps in-frame clones, though not all of them. This table holds nearly 400,000 clones, around 89% found once. This specimen was peripheral blood, taken in a trial of Ad26.COV2.S vaccine versus placebo. These receptors all come from a person between 18 and 60 years old who received the Ad26.COV2.S COVID-19 vaccine or a placebo. Both conserved end residues are part of each CDR3. The D gene is left open where the match is weak. Rows may omit the clone size; those that give it use once, few, many or a size class.

clone_size: NA; d_call: TRBD2; j_call: TRBJ2-3; v_call: TRBV10-3; cdr3_nt: TGTGCCATCAGTGCAAAAAACGGGACTAGCGGGAGGGCCACCACAGATACGCAGTATTTT; cdr3_aa: CAISAKNGTSGRATTDTQYF
clone_size: once; d_call: NA; j_call: TRBJ2-3; v_call: TRBV9; cdr3_nt: TGTGCCAGCAGCGTAGATGATACAGATACGCAGTATTTT; cdr3_aa: CASSVDDTDTQYF
clone_size: NA; d_call: NA; j_call: TRBJ2-2; v_call: TRBV6-5; cdr3_nt: TGTGCCAGCACCCCGGTGGTGAACACCGGGGAGCTGTTTTTT; cdr3_aa: CASTPVVNTGELFF
clone_size: NA; d_call: TRBD2; j_call: TRBJ2-3; v_call: TRBV14; cdr3_nt: TGTGCCAGCAGCCAAGATTTTAGGACTAGCGGCACAGATACGCAGTATTTT; cdr3_aa: CASSQDFRTSGTDTQYF
clone_size: NA; d_call: NA; j_call: TRBJ1-6; v_call: TRBV7-9; cdr3_nt: TGTGCCAGCAGCTTGGGGACAAGCTCCTATAATTCACCCCTCCACTTT; cdr3_aa: CASSLGTSSYNSPLHF
clone_size: NA; d_call: NA; j_call: TRBJ2-3; v_call: TRBV11-3; cdr3_nt: TGTGCCAGCAGCTTAGAATTTGGGAGCACAGATACGCAGTATTTT; cdr3_aa: CASSLEFGSTDTQYF
clone_size: NA; d_call: TRBD1; j_call: TRBJ1-4; v_call: TRBV2; cdr3_nt: TGTGCCAGCCGGGACAGGGTTAATGAAAAACTGTTTTTT; cdr3_aa: CASRDRVNEKLFF
clone_size: NA; d_call: TRBD1; j_call: TRBJ1-1; v_call: TRBV14; cdr3_nt: TGTGCCAGCAGCCAGCGGATAGGGGGCAAAGGGGGGAAGGCTGAAGCTTTCTTT; cdr3_aa: CASSQRIGGKGGKAEAFF
clone_size: NA; d_call: NA; j_call: TRBJ2-7; v_call: TRBV7-2; cdr3_nt: TGTGCCAGCAGCCGCGATTCGTCGGTTGTCTACGAGCAGTACTTC; cdr3_aa: CASSRDSSVVYEQYF
clone_size: NA; d_call: NA; j_call: TRBJ2-7; v_call: TRBV19; cdr3_nt: TGTGCCAGTAGTGCTTCCCCCGGGACCCGCCTCTACGAGCAGTACTTC; cdr3_aa: CASSASPGTRLYEQYF
clone_size: NA; d_call: TRBD2; j_call: TRBJ2-1; v_call: TRBV11-3; cdr3_nt: TGTGCCAGCAGCCCCCGGACTAGCGAAGAGCAGTTCTTC; cdr3_aa: CASSPRTSEEQFF
clone_size: NA; d_call: NA; j_call: TRBJ1-3; v_call: TRBV7-2; cdr3_nt: TGTGCCAGCAGCTTCATACCCGGGACGACGGACACCATATATTTT; cdr3_aa: CASSFIPGTTDTIYF
clone_size: NA; d_call: NA; j_call: TRBJ1-4; v_call: TRBV19; cdr3_nt: TGTGCCAGTAGAAATCGACACAAAACAACTAATGAAAAACTGTTTTTT; cdr3_aa: CASRNRHKTTNEKLFF
clone_size: once; d_call: NA; j_call: TRBJ1-5; v_call: TRBV3-1/TRBV3-2; cdr3_nt: TGTGCCAGCAGCGATATAGGGAGCAATCAGCCCCAGCATTTT; cdr3_aa: CASSDIGSNQPQHF
clone_size: NA; d_call: TRBD2; j_call: TRBJ2-3; v_call: TRBV18; cdr3_nt: TGTGCCAGCTCACGAAATTCTCTAGCGGGAGGTGCAGATACGCAGTATTTT; cdr3_aa: CASSRNSLAGGADTQYF
clone_size: NA; d_call: NA; j_call: TRBJ1-2; v_call: TRBV7-9; cdr3_nt: TGTGCCAGCAGCTTAGGGCGGACAGTGAACTATGGCTACACCTTC; cdr3_aa: CASSLGRTVNYGYTF
clone_size: NA; d_call: NA; j_call: TRBJ2-7; v_call: TRBV28; cdr3_nt: TGTGCCAGCAGTTTTGCAGGGGCGGGAGAGCAGTACTTC; cdr3_aa: CASSFAGAGEQYF
clone_size: NA; d_call: TRBD1; j_call: TRBJ1-2; v_call: TRBV5-1; cdr3_nt: TGCGCCAGCAGCTTGTCGGGACAGATAACCTATGGCTACACCTTC; cdr3_aa: CASSLSGQITYGYTF
clone_size: NA; d_call: NA; j_call: TRBJ2-5; v_call: TRBV5-1; cdr3_nt: TGCGCCAGCAGCTTCCCTAACCAAGAGACCCAGTACTTC; cdr3_aa: CASSFPNQETQYF
clone_size: NA; d_call: NA; j_call: TRBJ2-1; v_call: TRBV14; cdr3_nt: TGTGCCAGCAGCCAGTACAATGAGCAGTTCTTC; cdr3_aa: CASSQYNEQFF
clone_size: NA; d_call: NA; j_call: TRBJ2-1; v_call: TRBV12-3/TRBV12-4; cdr3_nt: TGTGCCAGCAGTTACGAGCTTCGCAATGAGCAGTTCTTC; cdr3_aa: CASSYELRNEQFF
clone_size: NA; d_call: TRBD2; j_call: TRBJ2-3; v_call: TRBV30; cdr3_nt: TGTGCCTGGAGTCAAGGACTAGCGGGGGACCTGGATTTT; cdr3_aa: CAWSQGLAGDLDF
clone_size: NA; d_call: NA; j_call: TRBJ2-6; v_call: TRBV5-1; cdr3_nt: TGCGCCAGCAGCCCGGGACCGGCCAACGTCCTGACTTTC; cdr3_aa: CASSPGPANVLTF
clone_size: NA; d_call: NA; j_call: TRBJ2-5; v_call: TRBV13; cdr3_nt: TGTGCCAGCAGCTTCTCCATTCGGGGGCACCAAGAGACCCAGTACTTC; cdr3_aa: CASSFSIRGHQETQYF
clone_size: NA; d_call: TRBD2; j_call: TRBJ2-5; v_call: TRBV5-1; cdr3_nt: TGCGCCAGCAGCCGTAGCGGGAGAGACGAGACCCAGTACTTC; cdr3_aa: CASSRSGRDETQYF
clone_size: once; d_call: NA; j_call: TRBJ2-2; v_call: TRBV3-1/TRBV3-2; cdr3_nt: TGTGCCAGCAGCCAAGATGGGTTAACTGCCGGGGAGCTGTTTTTT; cdr3_aa: CASSQDGLTAGELFF
clone_size: NA; d_call: NA; j_call: TRBJ2-6; v_call: TRBV25-1; cdr3_nt: TGTGCCAGCAGTGCTGGGGCCAACGTCCTGACTTTC; cdr3_aa: CASSAGANVLTF
clone_size: NA; d_call: NA; j_call: TRBJ1-5; v_call: TRBV27; cdr3_nt: TGTGCCAGCAGTTCCCAGTGGGGGGCAAATCAGCCCCAGCATTTT; cdr3_aa: CASSSQWGANQPQHF
clone_size: NA; d_call: TRBD1; j_call: TRBJ1-6; v_call: TRBV13; cdr3_nt: TGTGCCAGCAGCTTAGACAGGGGGAATTCACCCCTCCACTTT; cdr3_aa: CASSLDRGNSPLHF
clone_size: NA; d_call: TRBD1; j_call: TRBJ2-6; v_call: TRBV7-9; cdr3_nt: TGTGCCAGCAGCCCTGATCCCGGGACAGGCTTTCCTGGGGCCAACGTCCTGACTTTC; cdr3_aa: CASSPDPGTGFPGANVLTF
clone_size: NA; d_call: NA; j_call: TRBJ2-1; v_call: TRBV11-2; cdr3_nt: TGTGCCAGCAGCTTAGATCAGGGACCCTCGCGGCAGTTCTTC; cdr3_aa: CASSLDQGPSRQFF
clone_size: NA; d_call: NA; j_call: TRBJ1-3; v_call: TRBV3-1/TRBV3-2; cdr3_nt: TGTGCCAGCAGAAATGTGCGTGGCACCATATATTTT; cdr3_aa: CASRNVRGTIYF
clone_size: NA; d_call: NA; j_call: TRBJ2-2; v_call: TRBV9; cdr3_nt: TGTGCCAGCAGCGTAGACTGGTTGAACACCGGGGAGCTGTTTTTT; cdr3_aa: CASSVDWLNTGELFF
clone_size: NA; d_call: NA; j_call: TRBJ1-5; v_call: TRBV30; cdr3_nt: TGTGCCTGGAGTAACGCCGCTCGGGCAGGGAGGGTGAAGCCCCAGCATTTT; cdr3_aa: CAWSNAARAGRVKPQHF
clone_size: NA; d_call: NA; j_call: TRBJ2-3; v_call: TRBV10-3; cdr3_nt: TGTGCCATCAGTCGCGGGAACTTTGGCACAGATACGCAGTATTTT; cdr3_aa: CAISRGNFGTDTQYF
clone_size: NA; d_call: NA; j_call: TRBJ1-1; v_call: TRBV19; cdr3_nt: TGTGCCAGTAGTACCGACCCCAAAGGCAGCGTGAACACTGAAGCTTTCTTT; cdr3_aa: CASSTDPKGSVNTEAFF
clone_size: NA; d_call: NA; j_call: TRBJ1-5; v_call: TRBV3-1/TRBV3-2; cdr3_nt: TGTGCCAGCAGCCAGTCGGCATGGGGGACTAGCAATCAGCCCCAGCATTTT; cdr3_aa: CASSQSAWGTSNQPQHF
clone_size: NA; d_call: TRBD1; j_call: TRBJ1-5; v_call: TRBV2; cdr3_nt: TGTGCCAGCAGTGACAGGGGGCTCGGCCAGCCCCAGCATTTT; cdr3_aa: CASSDRGLGQPQHF
clone_size: NA; d_call: TRBD1; j_call: TRBJ2-1; v_call: TRBV9; cdr3_nt: TGTGCCAGCAGCGTAGTATCCCGAGACAGGGTTAATGAGCAGTTCTTC; cdr3_aa: CASSVVSRDRVNEQFF
clone_size: NA; d_call: NA; j_call: TRBJ1-1; v_call: TRBV11-2; cdr3_nt: TGTGCCAGCAGCTTAGATTGGGGGGGTGAAGCTTTCTTT; cdr3_aa: CASSLDWGGEAFF
clone_size: NA; d_call: NA; j_call: TRBJ1-1; v_call: TRBV5-1; cdr3_nt: TGCGCCAGCAGCCCAACCGCCACAGGGTACACTGAAGCTTTCTTT; cdr3_aa: CASSPTATGYTEAFF
clone_size: NA; d_call: NA; j_call: TRBJ2-1; v_call: TRBV7-9; cdr3_nt: TGTGCCAGCAGCCCCGCCGGGACGCGGTACAATGAGCAGTTCTTC; cdr3_aa: CASSPAGTRYNEQFF
clone_size: NA; d_call: NA; j_call: TRBJ2-1; v_call: TRBV18; cdr3_nt: TGTGCCAGCTCACGTCCCGGCGAGAGCAGACTCTCCTACAATGAGCAGTTCTTC; cdr3_aa: CASSRPGESRLSYNEQFF
clone_size: NA; d_call: NA; j_call: TRBJ2-5; v_call: TRBV19; cdr3_nt: TGTGCCAGTAGTATGAGGGGGGAAGAGACCCAGTACTTC; cdr3_aa: CASSMRGEETQYF
clone_size: NA; d_call: TRBD1; j_call: TRBJ2-7; v_call: TRBV2; cdr3_nt: TGTGCCAGCAGCCCGGGACAGATATCCTACGAGCAGTACTTC; cdr3_aa: CASSPGQISYEQYF
clone_size: NA; d_call: TRBD2; j_call: TRBJ2-1; v_call: TRBV30; cdr3_nt: TGTGCCTGGAGTGGGGGTTCTCGGGTAGCGGGAGTCTACAATGAGCAGTTCTTC; cdr3_aa: CAWSGGSRVAGVYNEQFF
clone_size: NA; d_call: TRBD2; j_call: TRBJ2-3; v_call: TRBV4-1; cdr3_nt: TGCGCCAGCAGCCCCAAGGCGGGGGGACTCACAGATACGCAGTATTTT; cdr3_aa: CASSPKAGGLTDTQYF
clone_size: NA; d_call: NA; j_call: TRBJ2-5; v_call: TRBV9; cdr3_nt: TGTGCCAGCAGCTCACATTATCGGGGGACTGAGACCCAGTACTTC; cdr3_aa: CASSSHYRGTETQYF
clone_size: NA; d_call: TRBD1; j_call: TRBJ2-2; v_call: TRBV2; cdr3_nt: TGTGCCAGCAGTAGACAGGGGGCCGGAGGCACCGGGGAGCTGTTTTTT; cdr3_aa: CASSRQGAGGTGELFF
clone_size: NA; d_call: NA; j_call: TRBJ1-5; v_call: TRBV28; cdr3_nt: TGTGCCAGCAGTCCCAATCAGCCCCAGCATTTT; cdr3_aa: CASSPNQPQHF